These 12 T cell receptor beta chains were sequenced from one sample in a study of T cell changes during pregnancy in multiple sclerosis. Clones were read by immunoSEQ multiplex PCR, and TCRdb kept only the in-frame ones, dropping some. The table has tens of thousands of clones, 85% to 95% seen once. This specimen consisted of peripheral blood, obtained after pregnancy. The receptor set was obtained from a female donor with multiple sclerosis, enrolled in a pregnancy study.

J is TRBJ2-5 and V is TRBV5-1; 9 nucleotides match TRBD1. In germline, CDR1 is SGHRS, CDR2 YFSETQ. The CDR3 contains 16 residues. V trimming: 0 bases; J trimming: 1 base; junction bases outside the gene matches: 4. The CDR3 loop is CASSLGGQGGQETQYF. In nucleotides, the CDR3 is TGCGCCAGCAGCTTGGGGGGACAGGGAGGCCAAGAGACCCAGTACTTC.

The rearrangement uses TRBV5-6 and TRBJ2-7, with 13 positions matching TRBD2. V lost 2 bases to trimming and J lost 7 bases; unmatched junction nucleotides: 9. Germline CDR1 reads SGHDT; CDR2 reads YYEEEE. This CDR3 is 16 amino acids long. The chain's CDR3 is CASSLFEGLAGQEQYF. The CDR3 DNA reads as TGTGCCAGCAGCTTATTTGAGGGACTAGCGGGGCAGGAGCAGTACTTC.

This sequence joins TRBV9 and TRBJ2-1, with no clear D. V was cut by 0 bases and J by 8 bases, with 12 bases left in between. The CDR3 length is 14 residues. Per the germline V gene, CDR1 is SGDLS and CDR2 is YYNGEE. The CDR3 loop is CASSVVTPSHEQFF. CDR3 sequence (DNA): TGTGCCAGCAGCGTAGTTACTCCCTCGCATGAGCAGTTCTTC.

The rearrangement uses TRBV30 and TRBJ2-6; D is perhaps TRBD2 (5 bases). This CDR3 spans 16 amino acids. Germline V CDR1 and CDR2: GTSNPN, SVGIG (reference sequence). V lost 1 base and J lost 3, with 13 bases in between. CDR3 sequence reads: CAWSAARVFGANVLTF. CDR3 sequence (DNA): TGTGCCTGGAGTGCAGCGCGGGTTTTTGGGGCCAACGTCCTGACTTTC.

The chain has TRBV29-1 and TRBJ1-5, with no clear D. Trimming removed 5 bases from V and 4 bases from J, with 15 bases in between. This CDR3 contains 14 residues. Germline lookup yields CDR1 SQVTM and CDR2 ANQGSEA. The CDR3 DNA reads as TGCAGCGTTACCCCGGGAGCGGGAAATCAGCCCCAGCATTTT. It translates to CSVTPGAGNQPQHF.

The V and J genes are TRBV12-5 and TRBJ2-5; TRBD2 matches 7 bases. The CDR3 loop spans 15 amino acids. Germline V CDR1 and CDR2: LGHNT, FRNRAP. V shed 6 bases and J 4 bases; nucleotides not matched to a gene: 11. CDR3 amino acids: CASGEGGPGGETQYF. CDR3 DNA sequence: TGTGCTAGTGGAGAGGGAGGGCCGGGAGGAGAGACCCAGTACTTC. The variable domain in full, completed from reference TRBV12-5 and TRBJ2-5, reads DARVTQTPRHKVTEMGQEVTMRCQPILGHNTVFWYRQTMMQGLELLAYFRNRAPLDDSGMPKDRFSAEMPDATLATLKIQPSEPRDSAVYFCASGEGGPGGETQYFGPGTRLLVL.

V and J are TRBV27 and TRBJ2-1; 10 bases line up with TRBD2. Germline V gives CDR1 MNHEY, CDR2 SMNVEV (reference sequence). V shed 3 bases and J 2 bases; nucleotides not matched to a gene: 1. CDR3 length: 15 amino acids. The CDR3 reads CASSLSGGAYNEQFF. CDR3 coding DNA: TGTGCCAGCAGTTTGAGCGGGGGGGCCTACAATGAGCAGTTCTTC.

This clone was detected only once. This rearrangement joins TRBV27 to TRBJ1-1; TRBD1 is a possible D gene (5 bases). The V gene's germline CDR1 is MNHEY and CDR2 SMNVEV (reference sequence). The CDR3 length is 14 residues. Trimming removed 6 bases at V and 4 bases at J, with 15 bases between. This CDR3 reads CASSSPGGVTEAFF. DNA of the CDR3: TGTGCCAGCAGCTCACCGGGGGGAGTCACTGAAGCTTTCTTT.

The chain employs TRBV7-6 and TRBJ1-5; TRBD1 might be the D (6 bases). The CDR3 runs 15 residues. The V and J ends lost 1 base and 2 bases respectively, with 9 bases between them. Germline CDR1 SGHVS, CDR2 FNYEAQ. Here the CDR3 DNA reads TGTGCCAGCAGCTTAGAAGCAGGGGGCAATCAGCCCCAGCATTTT. Its translation: CASSLEAGGNQPQHF.

This clone appeared a single time. The chain combines TRBV6-5 with TRBJ1-1; D call uncertain. The CDR3 covers 14 residues. The V gene's germline CDR1 is MNHEY and CDR2 SVGAGI. The germline V and J ends were trimmed by 4 bases and 0 bases, with 9 bases remaining between them. The CDR3 nucleotides read TGTGCCAGCAGTTGGGCGGGAATGAACACTGAAGCTTTCTTT. Its protein product is CASSWAGMNTEAFF.

The gene calls are TRBV27 and TRBJ2-7; 9 bases are shared with TRBD1. V shed 0 bases and J 3 bases; nucleotides not matched to a gene: 3. The length of the CDR3 is 15 residues. The germline V gene encodes CDR1 MNHEY and CDR2 SMNVEV (reference sequence). The CDR3 DNA reads as TGTGCCAGCAGTTTATCCGGGACAGGGAGCTACGAGCAGTACTTC. Translated: CASSLSGTGSYEQYF.

This chain joins TRBV29-1 and TRBJ2-7; 10 bases match TRBD2. V dropped 2 bases and J dropped 7; count of bases not matched to a gene: 11. This CDR3 has 15 amino acids. Looked up from germline, CDR1 is SQVTM and CDR2 is ANQGSEA. CDR3 protein: CSVERERGGRGEQYF. The CDR3 DNA reads as TGCAGCGTTGAAAGGGAGCGGGGGGGCCGAGGAGAGCAGTACTTC.